The 18 T cell receptor beta chains reported below all come from one sample, sequenced in a study of cytomegalovirus exposure and HLA in healthy donors. 13 Jbeta primers and 60 Vbeta primers were used for the PCR. Data came from immunoSEQ multiplex PCR; TCRdb stores just in-frame clones and leaves some out. The sample lists some 70,000 clones, more than 75% occurring once. Sequencing input: PBMCs. These receptors all come from a man aged 18 to 29 in good health and CMV-seropositive.

The chain uses TRBV7-9 and TRBJ2-2; a weak D match, TRBD2 (5 bases). The germline CDR1 and CDR2 sequences are SEHNR and FQNEAQ (reference sequence). The CDR3 is made up of 13 amino acids. V lost 5 bases and J lost 6, with 10 bases in between. CDR3 sequence reads: CASSARAAGELFF. Written as DNA, the CDR3 is TGTGCCAGCAGCGCGAGGGCCGCCGGGGAGCTGTTTTTT.

V usage is TRBV28 and J usage is TRBJ1-5; TRBD1 might be the D (6 bases). Trimming cost V 7 bases and J 6 bases, with 10 bases left between them. Looked up from germline, CDR1 is MDHEN and CDR2 is SYDVKM. The CDR3 loop spans 12 amino acids. The DNA of the CDR3 is TGTGCCAGCATAGGGGGACGTCAGCCCCAGCATTTT. Protein product: CASIGGRQPQHF.

V is TRBV30 and J is TRBJ1-1, with 8 bases fitting TRBD1. V lost 3 bases and J lost 4; bases outside the gene matches: 7. The CDR3 loop spans 14 amino acids. Germline V CDR1 and CDR2: GTSNPN, SVGIG (reference sequence). In DNA, the CDR3 is TGTGCCTGGAGATTCCCAGGGGGCCTCACTGAAGCTTTCTTT. Its protein is CAWRFPGGLTEAFF.

This clone appeared a single time. The chain couples TRBV30 to TRBJ2-1; D possibly corresponds to TRBD2 (6 bases). The V and J ends lost 4 bases and 2 bases respectively, with 9 bases between them. The CDR3 totals 13 residues. CDR1 and CDR2 from the germline V gene are GTSNPN and SVGIG (reference sequence). CDR3 loop: CAWTPGAYNEQFF. CDR3 DNA sequence: TGTGCCTGGACCCCGGGAGCCTACAATGAGCAGTTCTTC.

The CDR3 DNA reads TGCAGCATTTCGACAGACGGAAACACCATATATTTT. It translates to CSISTDGNTIYF. The genes are TRBV29-1 and TRBJ1-3; possibly TRBD1 for D (5 bases). Germline V gene lookup returns CDR1 SQVTM and CDR2 ANQGSEA. The ends were cut back, 8 bases at V and 4 bases at J, with 12 bases in the middle. This CDR3 contains 12 residues.

This clone is deemed medium-sized (0.01 to 0.1%). This sequence joins TRBV6-4 and TRBJ2-2, with 9 bases aligning to TRBD2. This CDR3 spans 15 amino acids. Germline lookup yields CDR1 MRHNA and CDR2 SNTAGT. Losses at the gene ends were 0 bases for V and 4 bases for J; bases not matched to a gene: 0. The DNA for the CDR3 is TGTGCCAGCAGTGACTCTAGCGGGAGCACCGGGGAGCTGTTTTTT. Amino acid sequence: CASSDSSGSTGELFF.

V and J are TRBV15 and TRBJ1-2; maybe TRBD1 (6 bases). The V gene's germline CDR1 is LNHNV and CDR2 YYDKDF (reference sequence). Trimming took off 0 bases at V and 8 bases at J, with 19 bases between the two ends. The CDR3 contains 16 residues. CDR3 sequence: CATSRDPFDRSDGYTF. The CDR3 coding sequence is TGTGCCACCAGCAGAGACCCTTTTGACAGGTCCGACGGCTACACCTTC.

On this clone itself: Different DNA sequences within this sample yield the same CDR3. J is TRBJ2-3 and V is TRBV5-1; D perhaps matches TRBD1 (5 bases). CDR1 is SGHRS and CDR2 is YFSETQ in the germline V gene. Trimming left V 2 bases short and J 3 bases short, with 7 bases between. The CDR3 length is 13 residues. The CDR3 reads CASSFQGTDTQYF. The CDR3 DNA reads as TGCGCCAGCAGCTTTCAGGGTACAGATACGCAGTATTTT.

The V and J genes are TRBV4-2 and TRBJ2-7; possible D gene TRBD2, 5 bases. Germline CDR1 LGHNA, CDR2 YNFKEQ. V was cut by 0 bases and J by 3 bases, with 12 bases left in between. The CDR3 is 15 residues long. CDR3 in amino acids: CASSQEEVIYYEQYF. The CDR3 DNA reads as TGTGCCAGCAGCCAAGAGGAGGTCATCTACTACGAGCAGTACTTC.

This chain joins TRBV5-1 and TRBJ2-5; 7 bases fit TRBD2. CDR3 length: 17 residues. V lost 0 bases, J lost 4 bases, and 12 bases stayed unmatched. Germline V gene sequence: CDR1 SGHRS, CDR2 YFSETQ. The CDR3 here is CASSLADGGGPGETQYF. The CDR3 nucleotides read TGCGCCAGCAGCTTGGCCGACGGGGGAGGGCCCGGAGAGACCCAGTACTTC.

The chain has TRBV30 and TRBJ2-3; possible D gene TRBD2, 6 bases. Germline-derived CDR1 and CDR2 are GTSNPN and SVGIG (reference sequence). Trimming shortened V by 4 bases and J by 4 bases, and 15 bases separated the two germline ends. The CDR3 runs 14 residues. The CDR3 is CAWNRRGRSDTQYF. The CDR3 DNA follows: TGTGCCTGGAATAGGAGGGGTCGGTCAGATACGCAGTATTTT.

The chain uses TRBV11-2 and TRBJ2-1; D may be TRBD1 (6 bases). This CDR3 is 12 amino acids long. The germline gives CDR1 SGHAT, CDR2 FQNNGV. V dropped 6 bases and J dropped 7 bases, with 10 bases sitting between them. The CDR3 sequence: CASSPQGNEQFF. In nucleotides, the CDR3 is TGTGCCAGCAGTCCACAGGGAAATGAGCAGTTCTTC.

This chain joins TRBV30 and TRBJ1-1; D may be TRBD1 (6 bases). V dropped 3 bases and J dropped 1 base, with 15 bases sitting between them. The CDR3 spans 15 residues. Germline CDR1 reads GTSNPN; CDR2 reads SVGIG (reference sequence). CDR3 in DNA: TGTGCCTGGAGCGCACCGGGACAACGGAACACTGAAGCTTTCTTT. Translation gives CAWSAPGQRNTEAFF.

The chain carries TRBV30 and TRBJ1-2; possible D gene TRBD1, 5 bases. The CDR3 loop spans 12 amino acids. The germline V and J ends were trimmed by 5 bases and 8 bases, with 15 bases remaining between them. Looked up from germline, CDR1 is GTSNPN and CDR2 is SVGIG (reference sequence). The CDR3 DNA sequence: TGTGCCTGGGGCGGACACCTCGGGGGCTACACCTTC. Its translation is CAWGGHLGGYTF.

The rearrangement uses TRBV25-1 and TRBJ2-7; D is undetermined. V shed 5 bases and J shed 4 bases, with 12 bases lying between them. CDR1 MGHDK and CDR2 SYGVNS come from the germline V gene. CDR3 size: 13 residues. The CDR3 DNA is TGTGCCAGCAGTCCATCGGGTTTTTACGAGCAGTACTTC. Protein sequence: CASSPSGFYEQYF.

This chain joins TRBV27 and TRBJ1-1; a weak D match, TRBD1 (5 bases). CDR1 is MNHEY, CDR2 SMNVEV, per germline (reference sequence). CDR3 length: 13 residues. The V and J ends lost 7 bases and 12 bases respectively, with 21 bases between them. CDR3 nucleotide sequence: TGTGCCAGCACCTCCCCGCCAGGGATGCGAACTTTCTTT. Its protein product is CASTSPPGMRTFF.

The chain carries TRBV30 and TRBJ1-4; no definite D call. The V end lost 5 bases, the J end lost 4 bases, and 5 bases lay between the germline ends. The CDR3 spans 11 residues. CDR1 is GTSNPN, CDR2 SVGIG, per germline (reference sequence). The CDR3 DNA is TGTGCCTGGGGGCATAATGAAAAACTGTTTTTT. It is translated as CAWGHNEKLFF. The variable domain in full, completed from reference TRBV30 and TRBJ1-4, reads SQTIHQWPATLVQPVGSPLSLECTVEGTSNPNLYWYRQAAGRGLQLLFYSVGIGQISSEVPQNLSASRPQDRQFILSSKKLLLSDSGFYLCAWGHNEKLFFGSGTQLSVL.

The rearrangement links TRBV30 to TRBJ2-7, with D perhaps TRBD1 (6 bases). Deletions cut 0 bases from V and 4 bases from J, with 16 bases between. CDR3 length equals 15 residues. Germline loops: CDR1 GTSNPN, CDR2 SVGIG (reference sequence). This CDR3 reads CAWSVSPRQAYEQYF. DNA for the CDR3: TGTGCCTGGAGTGTATCCCCCCGACAGGCGTACGAGCAGTACTTC.